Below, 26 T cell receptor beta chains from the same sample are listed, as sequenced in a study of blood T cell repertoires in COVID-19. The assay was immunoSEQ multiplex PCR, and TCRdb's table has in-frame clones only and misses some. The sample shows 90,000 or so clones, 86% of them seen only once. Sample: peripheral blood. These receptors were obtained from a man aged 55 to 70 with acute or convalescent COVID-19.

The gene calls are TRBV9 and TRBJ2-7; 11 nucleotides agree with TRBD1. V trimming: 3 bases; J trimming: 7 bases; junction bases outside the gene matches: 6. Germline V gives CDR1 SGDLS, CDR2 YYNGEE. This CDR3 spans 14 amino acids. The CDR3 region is CASSGAGTGGEQYF. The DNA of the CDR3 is TGTGCCAGCAGCGGAGCCGGGACAGGGGGTGAGCAGTACTTC.

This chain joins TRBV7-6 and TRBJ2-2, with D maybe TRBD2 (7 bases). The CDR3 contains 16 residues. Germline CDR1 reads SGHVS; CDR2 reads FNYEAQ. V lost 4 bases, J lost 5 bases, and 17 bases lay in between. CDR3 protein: CASSSHVRGGTGELFF. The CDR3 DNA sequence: TGTGCCAGCAGCTCCCATGTGAGGGGGGGGACCGGGGAGCTGTTTTTT.

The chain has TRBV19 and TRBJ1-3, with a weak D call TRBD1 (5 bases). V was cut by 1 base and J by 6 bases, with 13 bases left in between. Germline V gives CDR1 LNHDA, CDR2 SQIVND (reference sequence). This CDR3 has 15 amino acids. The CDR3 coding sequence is TGTGCCAGTAGTATAGGGGCAGGGTCGACAAACACCATATATTTT. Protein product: CASSIGAGSTNTIYF.

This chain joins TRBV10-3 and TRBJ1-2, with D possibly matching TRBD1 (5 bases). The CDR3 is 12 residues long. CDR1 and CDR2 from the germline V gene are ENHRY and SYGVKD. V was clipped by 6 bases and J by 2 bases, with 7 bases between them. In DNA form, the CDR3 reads TGTGCCATCAGCGACAGCAACTATGGCTACACCTTC. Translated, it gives CAISDSNYGYTF.

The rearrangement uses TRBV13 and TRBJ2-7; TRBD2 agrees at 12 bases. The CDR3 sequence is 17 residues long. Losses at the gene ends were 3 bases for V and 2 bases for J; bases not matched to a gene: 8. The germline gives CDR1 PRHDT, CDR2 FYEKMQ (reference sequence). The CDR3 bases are TGTGCCAGCAGCTTCGAGGCTAGCGGGAGGGTAACCTACGAGCAGTACTTC. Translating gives CASSFEASGRVTYEQYF.

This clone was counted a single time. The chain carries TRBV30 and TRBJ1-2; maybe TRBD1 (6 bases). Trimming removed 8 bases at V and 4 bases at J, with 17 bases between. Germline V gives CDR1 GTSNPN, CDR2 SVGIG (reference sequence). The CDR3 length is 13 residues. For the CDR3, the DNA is TGTGCCGTACAGGGTAATATAGGCTATGGCTACACCTTC. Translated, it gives CAVQGNIGYGYTF. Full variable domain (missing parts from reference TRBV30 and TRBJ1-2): SQTIHQWPATLVQPVGSPLSLECTVEGTSNPNLYWYRQAAGRGLQLLFYSVGIGQISSEVPQNLSASRPQDRQFILSSKKLLLSDSGFYLCAVQGNIGYGYTFGSGTRLTVV.

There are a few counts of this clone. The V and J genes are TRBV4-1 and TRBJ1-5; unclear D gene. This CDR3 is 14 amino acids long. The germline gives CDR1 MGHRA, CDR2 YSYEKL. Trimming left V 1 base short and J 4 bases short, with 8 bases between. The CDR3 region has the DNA TGCGCCAGCAGCCAAGTATACGGTAATCAGCCCCAGCATTTT. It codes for CASSQVYGNQPQHF.

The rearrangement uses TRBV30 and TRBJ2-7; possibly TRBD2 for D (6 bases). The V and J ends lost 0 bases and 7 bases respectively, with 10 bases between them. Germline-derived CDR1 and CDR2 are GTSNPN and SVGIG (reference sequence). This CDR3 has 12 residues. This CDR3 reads CAWSVSAGEQYF. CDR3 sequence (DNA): TGTGCCTGGAGTGTATCCGCGGGGGAGCAGTACTTC.

This CDR3 reads CASSLLNQETQYF. CDR3 nucleotides: TGTGCCAGCAGCTTACTGAACCAAGAGACCCAGTACTTC. This sequence joins TRBV5-5 and TRBJ2-5; D uncertain. The germline gives CDR1 SGHKS, CDR2 YYEKEE (reference sequence). Deletions cut 2 bases from V and 0 bases from J, with 5 bases between. This CDR3 is built from 13 residues.

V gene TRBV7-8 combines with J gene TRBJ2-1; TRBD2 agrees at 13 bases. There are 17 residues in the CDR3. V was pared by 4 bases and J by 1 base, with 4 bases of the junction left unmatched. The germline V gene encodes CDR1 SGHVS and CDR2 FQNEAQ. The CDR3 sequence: CASSSGLAGVSYNEQFF. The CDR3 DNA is TGTGCCAGCAGCTCAGGACTAGCGGGAGTTTCCTACAATGAGCAGTTCTTC.

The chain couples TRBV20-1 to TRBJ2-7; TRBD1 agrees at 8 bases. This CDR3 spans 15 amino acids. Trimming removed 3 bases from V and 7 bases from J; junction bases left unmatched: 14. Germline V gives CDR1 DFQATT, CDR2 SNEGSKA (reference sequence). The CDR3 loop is CSASHAQGAFREQYF. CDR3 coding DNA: TGCAGTGCTAGTCATGCGCAGGGGGCGTTCAGGGAGCAGTACTTC.

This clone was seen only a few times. The CDR3 region has the DNA TGCGCCAGCAGCGCGGCGGGACTAGCTACCTACGAGCAGTACTTC. This sequence encodes CASSAAGLATYEQYF. The chain recombines TRBV5-1 with TRBJ2-7; 9 nucleotides agree with TRBD2. Unmatched junction bases numbered 7, after V lost 4 bases and J lost 2 bases. Per germline, CDR1 SGHRS and CDR2 YFSETQ. The CDR3 runs to 15 residues.

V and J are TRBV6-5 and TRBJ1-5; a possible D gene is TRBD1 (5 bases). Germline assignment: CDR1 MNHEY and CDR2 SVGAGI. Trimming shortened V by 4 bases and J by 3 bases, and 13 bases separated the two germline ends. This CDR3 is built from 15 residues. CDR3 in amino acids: CASSSRLGVNQPQHF. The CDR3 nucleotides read TGTGCCAGCAGTTCTCGCCTAGGGGTCAATCAGCCCCAGCATTTT.

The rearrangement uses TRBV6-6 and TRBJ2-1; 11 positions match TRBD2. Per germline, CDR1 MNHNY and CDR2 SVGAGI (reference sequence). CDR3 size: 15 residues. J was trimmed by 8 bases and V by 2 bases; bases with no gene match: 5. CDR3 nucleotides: TGTGCCAGCAGTTACCTGACTAGCGGGACCGATGAGCAGTTCTTC. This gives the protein CASSYLTSGTDEQFF.

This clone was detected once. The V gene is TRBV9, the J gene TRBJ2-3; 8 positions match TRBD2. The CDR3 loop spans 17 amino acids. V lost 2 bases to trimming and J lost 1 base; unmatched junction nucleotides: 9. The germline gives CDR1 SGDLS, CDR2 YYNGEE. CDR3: CASSVGGTRFGTDTQYF. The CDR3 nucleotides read TGTGCCAGCAGCGTTGGCGGGACTAGATTCGGCACAGATACGCAGTATTTT.

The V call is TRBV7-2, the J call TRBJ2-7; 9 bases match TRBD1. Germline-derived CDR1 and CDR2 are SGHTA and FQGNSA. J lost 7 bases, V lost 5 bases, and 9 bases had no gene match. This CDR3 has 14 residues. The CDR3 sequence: CASSPRQGVSEQYF. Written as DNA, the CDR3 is TGTGCCAGCAGCCCAAGACAGGGGGTTTCGGAGCAGTACTTC.

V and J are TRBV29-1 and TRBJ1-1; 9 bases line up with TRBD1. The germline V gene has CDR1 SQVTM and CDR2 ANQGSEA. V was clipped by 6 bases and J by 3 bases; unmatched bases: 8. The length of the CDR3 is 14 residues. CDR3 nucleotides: TGCAGCGTCCCCGGACAGGGGCGGGACACTGAAGCTTTCTTT. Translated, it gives CSVPGQGRDTEAFF.

CDR3 DNA sequence: TGCGCCAGCAGCTTGGGCCTAGCGGGTTACAATGAGCAGTTCTTC. Residues: CASSLGLAGYNEQFF. This chain uses TRBV5-1 with TRBJ2-1, with TRBD2 matching over 8 bases. CDR1 is SGHRS and CDR2 is YFSETQ in the germline V gene. The V gene end was trimmed by 0 bases and the J gene end by 4 bases; junction bases not matched to a gene: 3. CDR3 length: 15 amino acids.

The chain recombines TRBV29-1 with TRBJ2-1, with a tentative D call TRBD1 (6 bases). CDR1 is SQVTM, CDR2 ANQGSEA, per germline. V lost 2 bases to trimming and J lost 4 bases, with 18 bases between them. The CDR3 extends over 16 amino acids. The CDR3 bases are TGCAGCGTTGAACCGTTACAGGGTATCCGGTACAATGAGCAGTTCTTC. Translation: CSVEPLQGIRYNEQFF.

The CDR3 nucleotides are TGTGCCAGCAGCTTAGGGACAGGGGCCTCTGGGGCCAACGTCCTGACTTTC. This sequence encodes CASSLGTGASGANVLTF. The V and J genes are TRBV5-8 and TRBJ2-6; 10 nucleotides match TRBD1. Per the germline V gene, CDR1 is SGHTS and CDR2 is YDEGEE. The CDR3 has 17 amino acids. After removal of 2 bases from V and 0 bases from J, the junction contained 2 bases not matched to a gene.

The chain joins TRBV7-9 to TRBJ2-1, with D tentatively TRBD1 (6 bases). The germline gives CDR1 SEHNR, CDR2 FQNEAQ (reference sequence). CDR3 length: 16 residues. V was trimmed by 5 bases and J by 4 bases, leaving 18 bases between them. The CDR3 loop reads CASSPPPGARYNEQFF. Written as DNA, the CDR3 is TGTGCCAGCAGCCCCCCTCCAGGGGCTAGGTACAATGAGCAGTTCTTC. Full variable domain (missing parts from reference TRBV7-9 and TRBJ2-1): DTGVSQNPRHKITKRGQNVTFRCDPISEHNRLYWYRQTLGQGPEFLTYFQNEAQLEKSRLLSDRFSAERPKGSFSTLEIQRTEQGDSAMYLCASSPPPGARYNEQFFGPGTRLTVL.

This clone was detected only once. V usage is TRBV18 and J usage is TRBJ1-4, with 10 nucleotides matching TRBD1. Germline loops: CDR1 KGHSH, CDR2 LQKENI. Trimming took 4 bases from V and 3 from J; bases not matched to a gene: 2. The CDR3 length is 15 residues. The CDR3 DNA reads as TGTGCCAGCTCACGGGACAGGGGACCTAATGAAAAACTGTTTTTT. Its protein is CASSRDRGPNEKLFF.

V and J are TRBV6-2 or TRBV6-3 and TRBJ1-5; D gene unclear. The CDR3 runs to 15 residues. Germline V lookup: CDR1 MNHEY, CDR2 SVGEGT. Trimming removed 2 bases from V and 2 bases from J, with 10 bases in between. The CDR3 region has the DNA TGTGCCAGCAGTTACGAACAGACGGGCAATCAGCCCCAGCATTTT. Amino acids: CASSYEQTGNQPQHF.

Written as DNA, the CDR3 is TGTGCCAGCAGCGTTTATCCTAGCGGCACAGATACGCAGTATTTT. Translated, it gives CASSVYPSGTDTQYF. The chain joins TRBV9 to TRBJ2-3; maybe TRBD2 (6 bases). CDR1 is SGDLS, CDR2 YYNGEE, per germline. Trimming pared 2 bases from V and 1 base from J, leaving 11 bases between. CDR3 length: 15 residues.

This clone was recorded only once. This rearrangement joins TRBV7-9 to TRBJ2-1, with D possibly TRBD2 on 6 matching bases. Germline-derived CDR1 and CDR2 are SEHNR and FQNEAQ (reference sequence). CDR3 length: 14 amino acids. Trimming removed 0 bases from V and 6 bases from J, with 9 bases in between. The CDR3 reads CASSLAGLINEQFF. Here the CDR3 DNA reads TGTGCCAGCAGCTTAGCGGGACTTATCAATGAGCAGTTCTTC.

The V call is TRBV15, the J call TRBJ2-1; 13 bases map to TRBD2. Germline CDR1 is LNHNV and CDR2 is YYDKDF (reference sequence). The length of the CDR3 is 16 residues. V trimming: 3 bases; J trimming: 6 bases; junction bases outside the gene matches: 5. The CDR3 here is CATSRRTSGSSNEQFF. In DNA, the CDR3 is TGTGCCACCAGCAGGAGGACTAGCGGGAGTTCCAATGAGCAGTTCTTC.